This T cell receptor beta chain was recorded in a study of blood T cells in healthy people across ages (dated by TCRdb to between 2014 and 2016). Regarding the study in general: Template switching captured roughly one uniquely barcoded TCR beta cDNA molecule per two T cells in model experiments. Age-related changes in TCR beta repertoire diversity were measured in the study by deep sequencing normalized with unique cDNA molecular identifiers. The study analyzed two additional independent replicas of 1 million unique cDNA reads from the same blood draw for two donors, one aged 18 to 30 and one aged 80 or older. The donors were split into four age groups: young (average about 15 years), middle-aged (around 37), aged (62) and long-lived (roughly 86). Overall study outcomes, separate from this receptor: Compared with the aged group, the long-lived group had more naive CD4+ T cells, fewer expanded clones and increased TCR diversity, a pattern suggesting age selection. Observed TCR beta diversity per million T cells fell roughly linearly with age, and a significant reduction was already apparent by age about 43. Estimates of total diversity based on one million sequenced T cells were considered lower bounds and underestimates. There was a strong correlation between observed TCR beta diversity and the percentage of naive T cells measured by flow cytometry. Conclusive comparison of naive and antigen-experienced compartments was prevented by the profiling of bulk unsorted PBMCs. Because donor CMV infection status was unknown, age-related changes in expanded clonotypes were potentially confounded.

This clonotype has a handful of counts. Its antigen is unknown. No much larger clonotype is one base removed from it; base qualities were not supplied. Donors were 39 systemically healthy Caucasian individuals from Russia aged 6 to 90 years. Each donor gave 9.5 to 10 milliliters of peripheral blood, drawn into EDTA-treated Vacutainer tubes. Ficoll-Paque density-gradient centrifugation was used to isolate PBMCs, with at least 6.5 million per sample. Total RNA was extracted from PBMCs with Trizol reagent, with at least 6 micrograms obtained per sample. For every donor, flow cytometry on a PBMC aliquot measured the percentage of naive CD45RAhigh/CD27high T cells. At the junction V is shortened by 5 bases and J by 7 bases; bases outside the gene matches: 4. For CDR1 and CDR2, the germline V gene (reference sequence) lists MNHEY and SMNVEV. Including the terminal cysteine and phenylalanine, the CDR3 comprises 13 residues. Just the 39-base CDR3 DNA is kept, in frame starting at base 1.

The method behind the library was 5' RACE. Sequencing was performed on an Illumina HiSeq 2500. A second PCR of about 7 to 12 cycles was run with a J-beta primer mix and a sample-barcoded 5' primer. Each TCR beta cDNA molecule received a unique molecular identifier from a template-switch 5' adaptor carrying 12 random nucleotides. At least 2.5 million CDR3-containing paired-end reads were obtained from each sample. The Mint cDNA synthesis kit, primed by a TRBC-specific oligonucleotide, was used to synthesize first-strand cDNA from all RNA. Following uracil-DNA glycosylase treatment, a first 18-cycle PCR with universal primers M1SS and BC2_uni_R was performed on all cDNA. Per the source publication's procedure: For normalization, 1 million high-quality reads, each with a distinct molecular identifier, were randomly selected from each sample. Instead of being binned into consensus sequences, reads with shared molecular identifiers were discarded. MiTCR, with a Q25 quality threshold and the strictest error-elimination algorithm, was used for CDR3 identification, clonotype clustering and error correction. A nonparametric unseen species model with Euler transformation was used to estimate a lower bound on total TCR beta diversity. TCRdb trimmed public reads at Q25 via fastp, called clones via MiXCR and kept in-frame beta chains. A single entry per CDR3 protein holds the most common genes and DNA from its merged rows. Here the V and J calls rest on TCRdb's processing, not on the authors' analysis. This sample lists roughly 1,100,000 distinct CDR3 sequences; less than 25% were detected once. Approximately 0.79% of the sample lies in the top ten.

This sample was also put to use in a study of T cells of mothers and their children. The second study reports: Donors were nine systemically healthy Caucasian individuals: three mothers and their six children. cDNA synthesis used all of the extracted RNA, with 1.5 ug of RNA in each 15 ul reaction. In the second PCR, the M1S primer added sample barcodes and 2-4 random nucleotides. More than 9 million TCR beta CDR3 reads were obtained from each mother, and 2.5 million to 3.5 million reads were obtained from each child. In both related and unrelated pairs, thymic selection shapes the output of TCR recombination in a similar way, with inherited differences having only a minor effect. Normalized repertoire overlap was always found to be slightly, but never significantly, higher in related mother-child pairs than in unrelated mother-child pairs. No persistent microchimeric T cell clones were detected, at a sensitivity of approximately 100 clones per million clonotypes. The study used deep NGS to compare TCR beta repertoires of mothers and children, seeking features distinguishing related mother-child pairs from unrelated individuals. On average, the children were approximately 11 +/- 4 years old, while the mothers were approximately 40 +/- 4 years old. After adapter ligation with NEBNext reagents, the libraries were sequenced on Illumina HiSeq 2000 with 100+100 nt paired-end reads. To prevent cross-contamination, the mother and child libraries were prepared a month apart and were sequenced in separate runs. For each donor, somewhere between about 450,000 and 2,100,000 distinct TCR beta clonotypes were identified. Naive TCR beta clonotypes were estimated from low-frequency clonotypes matched to each donor's FACS-determined naive share, without sorting.

The rearrangement combines TRBV27 with TRBJ1-5, with 8 middle bases fitting TRBD1. This TCR was recovered from a girl aged 2 to 10 in good health. Material: blood. The CDR3 here reads CASSRTGPQPQHF. The bases read TGTGCCAGCAGTCGGACAGGGCCGCAGCCCCAGCATTTT.